This TCR beta chain stems from a study of CD8 T cells in ankylosing spondylitis. Study-wide findings and caveats: Disease-linked clones, CD8+, were relatively rare in peripheral blood. Characteristic of ankylosing spondylitis blood, it appeared, was a TCR beta motif comprising roughly 8 highly homologous variants.

With molecular barcodes, quantitative 5'-RACE was used to make the TCR beta libraries. Each CDR3 protein gets one entry after TCRdb re-called the 5' RACE reads with MiXCR. Among about 540,000 distinct CDR3 sequences listed, about 13% were seen once. This clonotype was seen many times. Its antigen is unidentified. The CDR3 is made up of 15 amino acids. V was pared by 6 bases and J by 4 bases, with 9 bases of the junction left unmatched. Germline values: CDR1 DFQATT, CDR2 SNEGSKA (reference sequence). The chain carries TRBV20-1 and TRBJ2-2; 9 nucleotides agree with TRBD2. The clonotype originates from a male donor with ankylosing spondylitis. Sequenced material: blood, either unsorted or a sorted T cell fraction (not recorded which). The CDR3 here is CSASGTSWATGELFF. The CDR3 DNA sequence: TGCAGTGCGTCCGGGACTAGCTGGGCCACCGGGGAGCTGTTTTTT.